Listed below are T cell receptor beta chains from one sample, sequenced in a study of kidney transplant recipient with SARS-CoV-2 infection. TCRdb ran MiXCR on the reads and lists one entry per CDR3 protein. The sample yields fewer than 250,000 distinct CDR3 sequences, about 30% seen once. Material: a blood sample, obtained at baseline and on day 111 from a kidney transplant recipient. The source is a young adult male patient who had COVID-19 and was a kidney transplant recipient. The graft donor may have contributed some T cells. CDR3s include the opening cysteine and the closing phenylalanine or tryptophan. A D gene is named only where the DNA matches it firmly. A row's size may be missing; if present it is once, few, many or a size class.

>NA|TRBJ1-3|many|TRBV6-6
TGTGCCAGCCGGGGCAGCTCTGGAAACACCATATATTTT
CASRGSSGNTIYF
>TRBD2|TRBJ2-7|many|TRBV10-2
TGCGCCAGCAGTGAGTCGTATAGCGGGAGGGCCGAGCAGTACTTC
CASSESYSGRAEQYF
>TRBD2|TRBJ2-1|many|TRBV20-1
TGCAGTGCTAGAGACCCGGGACTAGCGGGAGTAAATGAGCAGTTCTTC
CSARDPGLAGVNEQFF
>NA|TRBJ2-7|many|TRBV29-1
TGCAGCGTAGCCGTCGGCCCCTACGAGCAGTACTTC
CSVAVGPYEQYF
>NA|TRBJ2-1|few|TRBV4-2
TGTGCCAGCAGCCAAGAGGATTGGGGGTCTGAGCAGTTCTTC
CASSQEDWGSEQFF
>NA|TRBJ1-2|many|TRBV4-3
TGCGCCAGCAGCCAAGATAGTCGGGGGAACTATGGCTACACCTTC
CASSQDSRGNYGYTF
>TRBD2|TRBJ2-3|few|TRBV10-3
TGTGCCATCAGTCAACTAGCGGGGGGCCAAGTTAGCACAGATACGCAGTATTTT
CAISQLAGGQVSTDTQYF
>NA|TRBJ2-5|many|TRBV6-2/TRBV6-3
TGTGCCAGCAGTTCGCCCGGCGGACAAGAGACCCAGTACTTC
CASSSPGGQETQYF
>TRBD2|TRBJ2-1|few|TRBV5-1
TGCGCCAGCAGCTCCCCCACTATAAGCGGGAGCTACAATGAGCAGTTCTTC
CASSSPTISGSYNEQFF
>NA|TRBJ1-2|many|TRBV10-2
TGCGCCAGCAGTAACGAGTACACTTCTAGAAAGACCTATGGCTACACCTTC
CASSNEYTSRKTYGYTF
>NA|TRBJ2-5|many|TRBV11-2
TGTGCCAGCAGTCCCAACGGTATAAGTGGAGAGACCCAGTACTTC
CASSPNGISGETQYF
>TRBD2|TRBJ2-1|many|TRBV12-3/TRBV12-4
TGTGCCAGCAGTCCTGGGACTAGCGGTTACAATGAGCAGTTCTTC
CASSPGTSGYNEQFF
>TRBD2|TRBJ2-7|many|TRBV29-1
TGCAGCGTTACGACTAGCGGAAACTCCTACGAGCAGTACTTC
CSVTTSGNSYEQYF
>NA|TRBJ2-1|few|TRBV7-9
TGTGCCAGCCCGACAGGCAACAATGAGCAGTTCTTC
CASPTGNNEQFF
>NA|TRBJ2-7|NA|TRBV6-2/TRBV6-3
TGTGCCAGCAGTTGCGTGGGGCTGGGTTACGAGCAGTACTTC
CASSCVGLGYEQYF
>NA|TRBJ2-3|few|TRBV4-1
TGCGCCAGCAGCCAACCCCTAGATACGCAGTATTTT
CASSQPLDTQYF
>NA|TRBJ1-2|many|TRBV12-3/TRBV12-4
TGTGCCAGCAGTATCGGTGACACAGCAGGAAAGACCTATGGCTACACCTTC
CASSIGDTAGKTYGYTF
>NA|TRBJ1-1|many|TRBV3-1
TGTGCCAGCAGCGTCGTATGTCCCATTTCAATTCGCACTGAAGCTTTCTTT
CASSVVCPISIRTEAFF
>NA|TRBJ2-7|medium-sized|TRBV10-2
TGCGCCAGCAGGGGGACTCAATCCTACGAGCAGTACTTC
CASRGTQSYEQYF
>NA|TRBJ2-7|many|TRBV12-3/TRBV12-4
TGTGCCAGCAGTCAGGGGGGGACGTCTCCCTACGAGCAGTACTTC
CASSQGGTSPYEQYF
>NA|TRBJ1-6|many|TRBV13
TGTGCCAGCAGCTTAGGCCAGGGCTCACCCCTCCACTTT
CASSLGQGSPLHF
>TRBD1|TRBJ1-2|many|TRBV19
TGTGCCAGTACTAGGGACAGGGGATCTCTTGGCTACACCTTC
CASTRDRGSLGYTF
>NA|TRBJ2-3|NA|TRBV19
TGTGCCAGTAGTCGGCTAGCTTCCACAGATACGCAGTATTTT
CASSRLASTDTQYF
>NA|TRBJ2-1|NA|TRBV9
TGTGCCAGCACCCCAGGGCGGGGTAACAATGAGCAGTTCTTC
CASTPGRGNNEQFF
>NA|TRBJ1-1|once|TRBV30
TGTGCCCGGGGCTTGGGGCAGGCGAGCATGAACACTGAAGCTTTCTTT
CARGLGQASMNTEAFF
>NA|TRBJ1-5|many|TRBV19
TGTGCCAGTAGTATACGGGGGGTTCTGGCGTTCCAGCATTTT
CASSIRGVLAFQHF
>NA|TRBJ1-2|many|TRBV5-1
TGCGCCAGCTGTAAGACATCGGTTCGAAAGACCTATGGCTACACCTTC
CASCKTSVRKTYGYTF
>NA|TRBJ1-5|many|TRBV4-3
TGCGCCAGCAGCCAGGGAACAGAGAGCAATCAGCCCCAGCATTTT
CASSQGTESNQPQHF
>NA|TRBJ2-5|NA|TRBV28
TGTGCCAGCAGTTCATCCACAGGACTACTACAAGAGACCCAGTACTTC
CASSSSTGLLQETQYF
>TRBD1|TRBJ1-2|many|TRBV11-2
TGTGCCAGCAGCCCTCGGACAGGACGAGATGGCTACACCTTC
CASSPRTGRDGYTF
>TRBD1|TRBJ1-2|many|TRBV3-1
TGTGCCAGCAGCCCGGAAGCGCCGCCAGGGGGAGTCGACTACACCTTC
CASSPEAPPGGVDYTF
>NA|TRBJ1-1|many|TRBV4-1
TGCGCCAGCAGCCAAGATTGGGACACAGTAGCTGAAGCTTTCTTT
CASSQDWDTVAEAFF
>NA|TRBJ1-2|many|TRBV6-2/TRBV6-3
TGTGCCAGCAGTCACAGGCCCTGCATCGGAAAGACCTATGGCTACACCTTC
CASSHRPCIGKTYGYTF
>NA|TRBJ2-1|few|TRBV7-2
TGTGCCAGCAGCTTAGACCCCAAGAATGAGCAGTTCTTC
CASSLDPKNEQFF
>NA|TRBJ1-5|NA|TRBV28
TGTGCCAGCAGTTTCCAAAATCAGCCCCAGCGTTTT
CASSFQNQPQRF
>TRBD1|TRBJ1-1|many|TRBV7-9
TGTGCCACCTCGACAGGGATGAACACTGAAGCTTTCTTT
CATSTGMNTEAFF
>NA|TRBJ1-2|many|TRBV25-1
TGTGCCAGCAGTCCCTGTTCAGAACTGGGAAAGACCTATGGCTACACCTTC
CASSPCSELGKTYGYTF
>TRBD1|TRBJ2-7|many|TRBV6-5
TGTGCCAGCAGTTATTACAACAGGGGGCCTGGCGAGCAGTACTTC
CASSYYNRGPGEQYF
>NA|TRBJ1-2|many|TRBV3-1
TGTGCCAGCAGCCAAGGGGAACTACAGGGAAGGGATGGCTACACCTTC
CASSQGELQGRDGYTF
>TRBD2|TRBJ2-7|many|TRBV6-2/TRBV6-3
TGTGCCATAGACCGCGGGACTAGCGGGATCGGGACCTACGAGCAGTACTTC
CAIDRGTSGIGTYEQYF
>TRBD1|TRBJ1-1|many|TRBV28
TGTGCCAGCAGTCCACGGACAGGTACCTTCACTGAAGCTTTCTTT
CASSPRTGTFTEAFF
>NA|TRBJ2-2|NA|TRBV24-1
TGTGCCACCAGCAGCCGGGACCGAGCAAGTGGGGAGCTGTTTTTT
CATSSRDRASGELFF
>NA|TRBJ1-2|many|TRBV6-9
TGTGCCAGCAGTACTCAAGTGCCTTACGGAAAGACCTATGGCTACACCTTC
CASSTQVPYGKTYGYTF
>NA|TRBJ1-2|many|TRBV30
TGTGCCTGGAGTTCGACAGCCTCTAACTATGGCTACACCTTC
CAWSSTASNYGYTF
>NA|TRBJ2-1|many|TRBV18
TGTGCCACGCGAGGGCCCGGGGAGCAGTTCTTC
CATRGPGEQFF
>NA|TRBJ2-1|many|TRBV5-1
TGCGCCAGCACCACGACTCCACTTAGCTCCTACAATGAGCAGTTCTTC
CASTTTPLSSYNEQFF
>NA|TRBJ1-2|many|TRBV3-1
TGTGCCAGCAGCCAAAGAACCCGCATCCCAATCTATGGCTACACCTTC
CASSQRTRIPIYGYTF
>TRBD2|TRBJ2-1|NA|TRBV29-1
TGCAGCGTGGCTGAGACTAGCGGGAGGGGTATATACAATGAGCAGTTCTTC
CSVAETSGRGIYNEQFF
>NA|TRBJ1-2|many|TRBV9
TGTGCCAGCTTTACTTTGTACTCAAGAAAGACCTATGGCTACACCTTC
CASFTLYSRKTYGYTF
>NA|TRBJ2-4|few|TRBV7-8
TGTGCCAGCAGCTTAATAGGGGTGGAAAACATTCAGTACTTC
CASSLIGVENIQYF
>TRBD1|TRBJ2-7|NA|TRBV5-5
TGTGCCAGCAGCTGGGGCCCCAGGACAGGGACCGAGCAGTACTTC
CASSWGPRTGTEQYF
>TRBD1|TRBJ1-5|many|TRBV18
TGTGCCAGCTCACCGGGACAGAGCAATCAGCCCCAGCATTTT
CASSPGQSNQPQHF